The 5 T cell receptor beta chains given below trace back to one sample, sequenced in a study of T cells in Graves' hyperthyroidism and ophthalmopathy (dated by TCRdb to between 2019 and 2020). Libraries were prepared through multiplex PCR. The reads were generated on an Illumina HiSeq 2000. The TCR beta CDR3 regions were amplified from RNA transcripts. The first round of RT-PCR for the TCR CDR3 was performed with the HTBI primer set and the Qiagen OneStep RT-PCR kit. TCRdb trimmed the raw reads at Q25, called clones with MiXCR and kept productive beta chains. Records with the same CDR3 protein are collapsed into one entry carrying the most frequent genes and DNA. Counted in this sample were hundreds of thousands of distinct CDR3 sequences; about 20% of them appeared once. The ten largest clones add up to around 60% of the sample. The sequenced material came from blood. The source of these receptors is a man aged 30 to 45 with Graves' ophthalmopathy.

This clonotype was counted only a few times. This chain links TRBV19 with TRBJ2-7; D remains ambiguous. Per germline, CDR1 LNHDA and CDR2 SQIVND (reference sequence). The germline V and J ends were trimmed by 3 bases and 6 bases, with 24 bases remaining between them. The CDR3 spans 17 residues. This chain's CDR3 is CASSIYAAPSGKSEQYF. For the CDR3, the DNA is TGTGCCAGTAGTATTTACGCTGCGCCCAGTGGGAAGTCCGAGCAGTACTTC.

This clonotype was seen many times. The CDR3 spells CASGPRGPGLDDEQFF. CDR3 DNA: TGTGCTAGTGGTCCTAGGGGACCCGGACTTGACGATGAGCAGTTCTTC. This chain uses TRBV12-5 with TRBJ2-1, with D possibly being TRBD1 or TRBD2 (5 bases each). The CDR3 length is 16 residues. Germline loops: CDR1 LGHNT, CDR2 FRNRAP. Trimming cost V 5 bases and J 8 bases, with 22 bases left between them.

This clonotype was recorded at least ten times. This chain connects TRBV11-3 to TRBJ1-5; no definite D call. Trimming took off 0 bases at V and 4 bases at J, with 4 bases between the two ends. CDR3 length: 13 amino acids. Looked up from germline, CDR1 is SGHNT and CDR2 is YENEEA. The chain's CDR3 is CASSLDGNQPQHF. The CDR3 nucleotides are TGTGCCAGCAGCTTAGACGGTAATCAGCCCCAGCATTTT.

There are a few counts of this clonotype. This chain links TRBV6-1 with TRBJ2-3, with 7 bases matching TRBD2. The V gene end was trimmed by 11 bases and the J gene end by 4 bases; junction bases not matched to a gene: 3. Per the germline V gene, CDR1 is MNHNS and CDR2 is SASEGT. This CDR3 is built from 11 residues. The CDR3 protein is CAAGRADTQYF. The CDR3 DNA is TGTGCCGCTGGGAGGGCAGATACGCAGTATTTT.

This clonotype came up a few times. V is TRBV5-1 and J is TRBJ2-7; 8 bases map to TRBD1. The trim removed 4 bases at V and 2 bases at J, leaving 8 bases unmatched. The germline V gene has CDR1 SGHRS and CDR2 YFSETQ. This CDR3 has 15 residues. CDR3 region: CASSPRTGNTYEQYF. In DNA form, the CDR3 reads TGCGCCAGCAGCCCCCGGACAGGGAATACCTACGAGCAGTACTTC.